The sequence of this T cell receptor (beta chain) was determined in a study of blood T cell repertoires in COVID-19. Across the study: The United States, Italy and Spain provided the acute and convalescent COVID-19 samples. Nucleic acid was either cDNA or gDNA, and it came from T cells, B-cell-depleted T cells, or PBMCs.

Methods used by the authors: Reference gene primer amplification yielded estimated nucleated cell counts. Profiled with immunoSEQ multiplex PCR; TCRdb holds only in-frame clones, not every one. V, J and clone size derive from that table, while D and trimming were established from the DNA sequence. This sample carries roughly 280,000 clones, 70% to 90% of them seen once, and the ten largest clones take over 4%. Germline V gene lookup returns CDR1 GTSNPN and CDR2 SVGIG (reference sequence). With 0 bases removed from V and 3 bases from J, the gap between germline ends came to 11 bases. This CDR3 has 14 residues.

The rearrangement links TRBV30 to TRBJ1-1; unclear D gene. This sequence originates from a woman in her sixties with COVID-19, enrolled during active disease. Sequences were obtained from peripheral blood. The CDR3 nucleotides read TGTGCCTGGAGTGTTTACGGGGTGGACACTGAAGCTTTCTTT. Translation gives CAWSVYGVDTEAFF.